These 7 T cell receptor beta chains came from one sample sequenced in a study of blood T cell repertoires in COVID-19. TCRdb keeps only in-frame clones here, not all; method: immunoSEQ multiplex PCR. The profile shows about 72,000 clones, approximately 90% of them singletons. The sample was peripheral blood. These receptor sequences come from an older woman with active COVID-19.

The chain carries TRBV5-8 and TRBJ1-5; 8 bases align to TRBD1. The CDR3 length is 14 residues. CDR1 is SGHTS and CDR2 is YDEGEE in the germline V gene. Unmatched junction bases numbered 8, after V lost 3 bases and J lost 9 bases. For the CDR3, the DNA is TGTGCCAGCAGCTCCAGGACAGGGTCTCGGCCCCAGCATTTT. Residues: CASSSRTGSRPQHF.

The genes are TRBV5-1 and TRBJ2-3; 9 bases map to TRBD1. The germline CDR1 and CDR2 sequences are SGHRS and YFSETQ. This CDR3 spans 17 amino acids. V lost 2 bases, J lost 4 bases, and 11 bases stayed unmatched. The DNA of the CDR3 is TGCGCCAGCAGCTTAGGGGTGACAGGGGGTTTTTCAGATACGCAGTATTTT. It specifies CASSLGVTGGFSDTQYF.

V gene TRBV6-2 or TRBV6-3 combines with J gene TRBJ2-1; TRBD2 agrees at 10 bases. The germline CDR1 and CDR2 sequences are MNHEY and SVGEGT. The CDR3 extends over 16 amino acids. After removal of 5 bases from V and 4 bases from J, the junction contained 8 bases not matched to a gene. CDR3 DNA sequence: TGTGCCAGCAGTCGAGCGGCTAGCGGGAGTTACAATGAGCAGTTCTTC. Its protein is CASSRAASGSYNEQFF.

The chain employs TRBV12-3 or TRBV12-4 and TRBJ1-5, with unresolved D. CDR3 size: 13 residues. The V end was cut by 6 bases, the J end by 7 bases, with 13 bases between. The DNA for the CDR3 is TGTGCCAGCAGCCTCAGTAGAGCGCAGCCCCAGCATTTT. Encoded protein: CASSLSRAQPQHF.

The CDR3 sequence is CATSGTSGRSGTGELFF. The CDR3 DNA follows: TGTGCCACTTCAGGGACTAGCGGGAGGTCGGGCACCGGGGAGCTGTTTTTT. This chain uses TRBV19 with TRBJ2-2, with 15 bases matching TRBD2. The length of the CDR3 is 17 residues. Per the germline V gene, CDR1 is LNHDA and CDR2 is SQIVND (reference sequence). V shed 10 bases and J 4 bases; nucleotides not matched to a gene: 10.

The chain has TRBV5-5 and TRBJ2-3; D not certain. CDR1 is SGHKS and CDR2 is YYEKEE in the germline V gene (reference sequence). Deletions cut 4 bases from V and 3 bases from J, with 18 bases between. This CDR3 has 16 residues. As DNA, the CDR3 is TGTGCCAGCAGCCTGATTGACCTAGGCGGAACAGATACGCAGTATTTT. This encodes CASSLIDLGGTDTQYF.

The chain has TRBV14 and TRBJ2-2; tentatively, D is TRBD1 (6 bases). Germline CDR1 SGHDN, CDR2 FVKESK. With 5 bases removed from V and 2 bases from J, the gap between germline ends came to 18 bases. The CDR3 is 17 residues long. CDR3 amino acids: CASSCTRQATNTGELFF. In DNA form, the CDR3 reads TGTGCCAGCAGCTGCACGAGACAGGCTACTAACACCGGGGAGCTGTTTTTT.